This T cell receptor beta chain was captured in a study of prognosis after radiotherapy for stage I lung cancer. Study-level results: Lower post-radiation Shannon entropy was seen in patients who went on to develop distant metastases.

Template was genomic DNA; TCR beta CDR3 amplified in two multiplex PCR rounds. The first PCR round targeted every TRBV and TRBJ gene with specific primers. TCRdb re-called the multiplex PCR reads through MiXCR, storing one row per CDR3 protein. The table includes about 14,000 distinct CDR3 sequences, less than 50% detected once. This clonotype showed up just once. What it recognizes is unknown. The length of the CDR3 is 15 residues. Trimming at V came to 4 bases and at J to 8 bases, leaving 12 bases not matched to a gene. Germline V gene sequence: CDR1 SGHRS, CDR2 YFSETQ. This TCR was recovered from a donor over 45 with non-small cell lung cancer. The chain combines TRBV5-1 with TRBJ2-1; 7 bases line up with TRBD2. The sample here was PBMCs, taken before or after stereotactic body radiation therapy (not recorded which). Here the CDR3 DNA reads TGCGCCAGCAGCCCCCTAGCGGTTGGTTACGATGAGCAGTTCTTC. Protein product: CASSPLAVGYDEQFF.